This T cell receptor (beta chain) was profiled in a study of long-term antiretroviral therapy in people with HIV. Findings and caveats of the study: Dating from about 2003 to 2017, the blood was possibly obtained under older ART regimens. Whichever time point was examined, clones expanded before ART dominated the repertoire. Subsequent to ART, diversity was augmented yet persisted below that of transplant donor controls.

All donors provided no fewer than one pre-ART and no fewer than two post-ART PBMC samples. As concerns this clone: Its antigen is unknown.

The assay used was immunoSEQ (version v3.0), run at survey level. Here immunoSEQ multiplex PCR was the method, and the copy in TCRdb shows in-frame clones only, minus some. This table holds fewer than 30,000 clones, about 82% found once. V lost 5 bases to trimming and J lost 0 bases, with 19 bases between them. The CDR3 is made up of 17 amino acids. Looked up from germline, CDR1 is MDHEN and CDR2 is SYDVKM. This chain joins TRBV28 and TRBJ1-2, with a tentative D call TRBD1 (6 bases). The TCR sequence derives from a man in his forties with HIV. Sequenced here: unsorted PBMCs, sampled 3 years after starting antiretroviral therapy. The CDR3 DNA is TGTGCCAGCAGTCCAACAACAGGGTCCCCCCCTAACTATGGCTACACCTTC. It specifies CASSPTTGSPPNYGYTF.